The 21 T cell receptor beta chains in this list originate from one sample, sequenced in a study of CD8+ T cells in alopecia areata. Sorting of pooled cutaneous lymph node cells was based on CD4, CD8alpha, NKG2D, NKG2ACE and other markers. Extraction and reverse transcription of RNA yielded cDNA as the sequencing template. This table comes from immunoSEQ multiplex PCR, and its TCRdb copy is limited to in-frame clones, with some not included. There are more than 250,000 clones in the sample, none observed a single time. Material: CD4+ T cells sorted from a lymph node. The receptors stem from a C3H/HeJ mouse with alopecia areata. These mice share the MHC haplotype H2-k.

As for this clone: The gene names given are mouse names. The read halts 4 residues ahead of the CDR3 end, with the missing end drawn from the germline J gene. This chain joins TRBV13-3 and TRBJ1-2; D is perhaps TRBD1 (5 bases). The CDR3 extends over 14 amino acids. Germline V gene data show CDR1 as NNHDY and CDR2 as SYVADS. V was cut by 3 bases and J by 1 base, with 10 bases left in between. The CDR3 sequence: CASSVDRKNSDYTF. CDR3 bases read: TGTGCCAGCAGTGTCGACAGAAAAAACTCC.

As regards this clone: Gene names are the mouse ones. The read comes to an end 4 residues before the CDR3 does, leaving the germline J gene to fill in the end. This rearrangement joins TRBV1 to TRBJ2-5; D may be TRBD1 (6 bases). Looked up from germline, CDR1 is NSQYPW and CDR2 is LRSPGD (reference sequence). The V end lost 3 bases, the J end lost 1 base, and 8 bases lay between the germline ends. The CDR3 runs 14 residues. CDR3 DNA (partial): TGCACCTGCAGTGCGGGACAAGACCAAGAC. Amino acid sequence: CTCSAGQDQD. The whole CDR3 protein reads CTCSAGQDQDTQYF.

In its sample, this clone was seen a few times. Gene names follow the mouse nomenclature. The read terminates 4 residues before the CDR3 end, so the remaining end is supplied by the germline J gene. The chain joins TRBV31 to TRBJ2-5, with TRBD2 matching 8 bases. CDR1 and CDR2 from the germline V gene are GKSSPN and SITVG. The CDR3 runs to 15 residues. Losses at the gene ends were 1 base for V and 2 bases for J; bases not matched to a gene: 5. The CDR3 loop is CAWSPRTGSQDTQYF. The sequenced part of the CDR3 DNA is TGTGCCTGGAGTCCTCGGACTGGGAGCCAAGAC.

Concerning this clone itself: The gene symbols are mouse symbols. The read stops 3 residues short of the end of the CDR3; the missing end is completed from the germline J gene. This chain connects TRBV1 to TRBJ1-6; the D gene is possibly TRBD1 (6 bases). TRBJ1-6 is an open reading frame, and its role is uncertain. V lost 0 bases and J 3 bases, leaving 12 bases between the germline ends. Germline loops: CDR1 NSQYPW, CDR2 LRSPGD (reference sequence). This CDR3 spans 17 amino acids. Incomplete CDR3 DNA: TGCACCTGCAGTGCAGATAGGGCCAGGGGCTATAATTCGCCC. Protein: CTCSADRARGYNSP. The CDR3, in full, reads CTCSADRARGYNSPLYF.

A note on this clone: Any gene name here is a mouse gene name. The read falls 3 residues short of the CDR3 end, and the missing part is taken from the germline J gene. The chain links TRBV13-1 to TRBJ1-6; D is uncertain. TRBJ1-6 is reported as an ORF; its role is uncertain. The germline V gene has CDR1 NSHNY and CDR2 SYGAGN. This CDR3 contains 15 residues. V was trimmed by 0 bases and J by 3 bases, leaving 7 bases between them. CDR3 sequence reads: CASSDAWGYNSPLYF. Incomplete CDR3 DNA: TGTGCCAGCAGTGATGCTTGGGGCTATAATTCGCCC.

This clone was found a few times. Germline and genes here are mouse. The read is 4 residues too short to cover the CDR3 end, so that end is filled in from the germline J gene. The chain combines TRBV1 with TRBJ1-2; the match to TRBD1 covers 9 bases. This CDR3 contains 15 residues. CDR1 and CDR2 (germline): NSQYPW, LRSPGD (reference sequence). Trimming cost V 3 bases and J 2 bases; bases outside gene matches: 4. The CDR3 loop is CTCSAADRGNSDYTF. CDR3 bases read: TGCACCTGCAGTGCCGCGGACAGGGGTAACTCC.

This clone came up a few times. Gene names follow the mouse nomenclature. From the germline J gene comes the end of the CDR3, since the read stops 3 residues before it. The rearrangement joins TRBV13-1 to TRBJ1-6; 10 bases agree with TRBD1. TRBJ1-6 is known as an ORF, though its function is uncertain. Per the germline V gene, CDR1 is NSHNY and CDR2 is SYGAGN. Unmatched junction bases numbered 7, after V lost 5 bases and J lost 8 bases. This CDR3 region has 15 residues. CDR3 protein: CASRPGQGFHSPLYF. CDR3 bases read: TGTGCCAGCAGGCCGGGACAGGGGTTCCATTCGCCC.

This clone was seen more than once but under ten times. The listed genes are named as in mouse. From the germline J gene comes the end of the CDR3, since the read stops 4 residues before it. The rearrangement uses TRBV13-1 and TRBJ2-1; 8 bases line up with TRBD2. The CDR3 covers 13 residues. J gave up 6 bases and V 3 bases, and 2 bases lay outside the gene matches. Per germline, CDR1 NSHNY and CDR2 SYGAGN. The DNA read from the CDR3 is TGTGCCAGCAGTGCCTGGGGGGTTGCT. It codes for CASSAWGVA. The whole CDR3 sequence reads CASSAWGVAEQFF.

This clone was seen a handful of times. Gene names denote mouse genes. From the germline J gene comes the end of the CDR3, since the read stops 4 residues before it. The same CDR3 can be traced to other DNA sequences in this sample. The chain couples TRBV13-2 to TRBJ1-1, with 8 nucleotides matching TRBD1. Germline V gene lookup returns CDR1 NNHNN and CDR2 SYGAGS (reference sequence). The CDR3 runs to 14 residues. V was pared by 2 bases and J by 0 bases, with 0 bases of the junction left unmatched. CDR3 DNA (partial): TGTGCCAGCGGTGAGGACAGGGCAAACACA. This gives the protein CASGEDRANT. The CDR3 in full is CASGEDRANTEVFF.

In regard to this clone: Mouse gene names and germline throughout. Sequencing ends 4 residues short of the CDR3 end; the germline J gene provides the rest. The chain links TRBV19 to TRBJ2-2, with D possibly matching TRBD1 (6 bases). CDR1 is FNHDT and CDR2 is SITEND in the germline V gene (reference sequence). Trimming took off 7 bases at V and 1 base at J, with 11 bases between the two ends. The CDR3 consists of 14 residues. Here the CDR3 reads CASRKGENTGQLYF. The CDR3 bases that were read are TGTGCCAGCCGAAAGGGGGAAAACACCGGG.

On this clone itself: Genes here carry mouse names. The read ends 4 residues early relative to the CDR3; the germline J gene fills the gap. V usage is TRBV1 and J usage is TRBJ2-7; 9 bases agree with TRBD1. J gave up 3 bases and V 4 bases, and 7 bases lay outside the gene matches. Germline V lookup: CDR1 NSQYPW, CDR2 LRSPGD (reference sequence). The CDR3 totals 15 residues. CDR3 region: CTCSGTGEGFYEQYF. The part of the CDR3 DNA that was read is TGCACCTGCAGTGGGACAGGGGAGGGATTCTAT.

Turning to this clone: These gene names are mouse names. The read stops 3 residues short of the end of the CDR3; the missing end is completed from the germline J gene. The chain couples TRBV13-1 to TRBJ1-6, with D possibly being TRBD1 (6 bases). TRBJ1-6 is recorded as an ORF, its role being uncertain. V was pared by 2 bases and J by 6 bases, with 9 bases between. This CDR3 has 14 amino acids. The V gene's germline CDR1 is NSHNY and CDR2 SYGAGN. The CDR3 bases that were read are TGTGCCAGCAGTGACCAGGGGCGTAATTCGCCC. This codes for CASSDQGRNSP. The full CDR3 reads CASSDQGRNSPLYF.

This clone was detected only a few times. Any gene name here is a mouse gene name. This chain's CDR3 is CASGDAGLGGNYAEQFF. Partial CDR3 DNA: TGTGCCAGCGGTGATGCGGGACTGGGGGGTAACTATGCT. This chain links TRBV13-2 with TRBJ2-1, with TRBD2 identical over 12 bases. The read ends 4 residues shy of where the CDR3 ends; the end is completed using the germline J gene. The CDR3 consists of 17 residues. Germline loops: CDR1 NNHNN, CDR2 SYGAGS (reference sequence). Unmatched junction bases numbered 1, after V lost 0 bases and J lost 0 bases.

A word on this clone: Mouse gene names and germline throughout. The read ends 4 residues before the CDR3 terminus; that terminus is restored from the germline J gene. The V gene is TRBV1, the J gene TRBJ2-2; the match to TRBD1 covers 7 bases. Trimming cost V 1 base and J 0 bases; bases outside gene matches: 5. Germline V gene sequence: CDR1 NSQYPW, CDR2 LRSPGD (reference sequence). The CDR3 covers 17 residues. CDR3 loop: CTCSAASTGTNTGQLYF. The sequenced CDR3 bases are TGCACCTGCAGTGCAGCATCGACAGGGACAAACACCGGG. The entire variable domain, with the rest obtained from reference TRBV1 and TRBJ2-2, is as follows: VTLLEQNPRWRLVPRGQAVNLRCILKNSQYPWMSWYQQDLQKQLQWLFTLRSPGDKEVKSLPGADYLATRVTDTELRLQVANMSQGRTLYCTCSAASTGTNTGQLYFGEGSKLTVL.

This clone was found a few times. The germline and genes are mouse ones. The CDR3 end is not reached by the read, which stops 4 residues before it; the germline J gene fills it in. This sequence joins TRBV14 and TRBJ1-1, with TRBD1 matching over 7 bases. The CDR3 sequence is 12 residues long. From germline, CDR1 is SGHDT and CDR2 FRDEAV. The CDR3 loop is CASSPGQPEVFF. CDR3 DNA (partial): TGTGCCAGCAGCCCGGGACAGCCA. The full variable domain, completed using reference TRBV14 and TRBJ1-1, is EAGVTQSPRYAVLQEGQAVSFWCDPISGHDTLYWYQQPRDQGPQLLVYFRDEAVIDNSQLPSDRFSAVRPKGTNSTLKIQSAKQGDTATYLCASSPGQPEVFFGKGTRLTVV.

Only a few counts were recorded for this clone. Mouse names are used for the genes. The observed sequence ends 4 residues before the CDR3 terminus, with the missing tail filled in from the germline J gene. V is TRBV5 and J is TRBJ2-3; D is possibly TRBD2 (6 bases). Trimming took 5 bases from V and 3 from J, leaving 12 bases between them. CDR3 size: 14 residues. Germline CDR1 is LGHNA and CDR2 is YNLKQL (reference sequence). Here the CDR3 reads CASSSLDWAETLYF. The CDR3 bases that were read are TGTGCCAGCAGCTCCCTCGACTGGGCAGAA.

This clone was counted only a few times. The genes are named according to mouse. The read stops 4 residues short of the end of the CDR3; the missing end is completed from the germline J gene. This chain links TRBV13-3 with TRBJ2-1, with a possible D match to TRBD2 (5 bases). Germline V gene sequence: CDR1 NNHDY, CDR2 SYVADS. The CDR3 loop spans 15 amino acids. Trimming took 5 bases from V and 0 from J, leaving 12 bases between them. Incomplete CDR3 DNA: TGTGCCAGCAGGCCCTTGGGGTCTAACTATGCT. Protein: CASRPLGSNYA. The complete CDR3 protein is CASRPLGSNYAEQFF.

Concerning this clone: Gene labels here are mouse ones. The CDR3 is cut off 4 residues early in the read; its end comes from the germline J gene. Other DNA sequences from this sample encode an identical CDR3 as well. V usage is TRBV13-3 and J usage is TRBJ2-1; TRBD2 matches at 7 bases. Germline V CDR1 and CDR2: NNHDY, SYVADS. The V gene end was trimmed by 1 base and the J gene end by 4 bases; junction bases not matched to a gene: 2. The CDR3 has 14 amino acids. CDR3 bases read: TGTGCCAGCAGTGATCCGGGGGGGTATGCT. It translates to CASSDPGGYA. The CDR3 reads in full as CASSDPGGYAEQFF.

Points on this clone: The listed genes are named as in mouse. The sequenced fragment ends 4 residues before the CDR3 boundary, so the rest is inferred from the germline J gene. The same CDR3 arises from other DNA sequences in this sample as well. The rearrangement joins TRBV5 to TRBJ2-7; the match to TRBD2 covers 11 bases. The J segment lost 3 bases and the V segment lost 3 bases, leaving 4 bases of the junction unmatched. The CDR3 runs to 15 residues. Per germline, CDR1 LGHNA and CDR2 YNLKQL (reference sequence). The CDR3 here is CASSQKTGGGYEQYF. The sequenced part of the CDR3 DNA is TGTGCCAGCAGCCAGAAGACTGGGGGGGGCTAT.

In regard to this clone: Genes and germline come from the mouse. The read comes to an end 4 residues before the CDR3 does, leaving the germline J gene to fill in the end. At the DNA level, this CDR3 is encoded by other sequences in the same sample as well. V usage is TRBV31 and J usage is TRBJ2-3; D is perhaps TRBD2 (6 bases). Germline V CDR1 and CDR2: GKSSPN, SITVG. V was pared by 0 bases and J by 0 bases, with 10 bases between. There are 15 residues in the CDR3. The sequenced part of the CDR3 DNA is TGTGCCTGGAGTCTCGCGGGGGGAAGTGCAGAA. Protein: CAWSLAGGSAE. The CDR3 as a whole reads CAWSLAGGSAETLYF.

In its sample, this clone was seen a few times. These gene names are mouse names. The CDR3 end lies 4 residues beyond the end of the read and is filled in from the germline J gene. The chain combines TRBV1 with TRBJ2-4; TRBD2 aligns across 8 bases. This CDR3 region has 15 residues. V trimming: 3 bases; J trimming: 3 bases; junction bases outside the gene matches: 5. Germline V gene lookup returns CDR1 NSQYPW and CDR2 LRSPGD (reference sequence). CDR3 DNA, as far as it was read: TGCACCTGCAGTGCCCACGGGGGGGCGCAAAAC. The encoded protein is CTCSAHGGAQN. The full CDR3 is CTCSAHGGAQNTLYF.